Listed here are 2 T cell receptor beta chains from one sample, sequenced in a study of blood T cell repertoires in COVID-19. Repertoires were generated with immunoSEQ multiplex PCR, while TCRdb's copy carries only in-frame clones and drops some. The top ten hold roughly 1.6% of the sample, which has under 150,000 clones, roughly 80% seen once. The sample comprised peripheral blood. These receptors were obtained from a man aged 50-60 years with acute or convalescent COVID-19.

V is TRBV7-9 and J is TRBJ1-4, with 9 bases aligning to TRBD1. J gave up 8 bases and V 4 bases, and 8 bases lay outside the gene matches. This CDR3 has 15 amino acids. Germline V gene lookup returns CDR1 SEHNR and CDR2 FQNEAQ (reference sequence). CDR3 loop: CASSSGQGTYEKLFF. CDR3 bases: TGTGCCAGCAGCTCAGGACAGGGGACATACGAAAAACTGTTTTTT.

The gene calls are TRBV27 and TRBJ1-6; 8 nucleotides agree with TRBD1. CDR3 length equals 16 residues. V dropped 0 bases and J dropped 7; count of bases not matched to a gene: 5. Germline V gene data show CDR1 as MNHEY and CDR2 as SMNVEV (reference sequence). CDR3 residues: CASSLSGQGANSPLHF. The DNA for the CDR3 is TGTGCCAGCAGTTTATCTGGGCAGGGGGCGAATTCACCCCTCCACTTT.